The sequence of this TCR beta chain was determined in a study of blood T cell repertoires in COVID-19 (TCRdb year 2020). General notes on the study: Samples covering the acute and convalescent phases of COVID-19 were provided by collaborators in the United States, Italy and Spain. The prospective study material was composed of cDNA or gDNA derived from T cells, B-cell-depleted T cells, or PBMCs. Subjects who had been exposed to COVID-19, were actively infected with it, or had recovered from it provided the deeply sampled blood TCRbeta repertoires that made up the dataset. The repertoires were made available in a free public database intended to serve as a resource for research on the immune response to SARS-CoV-2. The samples were drawn from two sources: the first 160 participants of the ongoing ImmuneRACE study, and fewer than 1,500 subjects contributed by 6 global collaborators. The sample metadata nearly always contained a de-identified subject ID, COVID-19 status, age in years and sex. Where available, HLA class I and class II types were taken from metadata supplied by the sample provider and were not determined by assay-based typing. Results and caveats for the whole study, not just this receptor: The quantity of clinical and demographic metadata differed by source and by participant and was supplied without curation.

At the junction V is shortened by 4 bases and J by 3 bases, with 10 bases in between. Counted from cysteine to phenylalanine, this CDR3 has 13 amino acids. Just CDR3 DNA is preserved here, 39 bases in frame from base 1. CDR1 GTSNPN and CDR2 SVGIG were looked up in the germline V gene (reference sequence). TCRbeta CDR3 regions were amplified from genomic DNA using the immunoSEQ Assay, a bias-controlled multiplex PCR. The authors' pipeline ran thus. Within the assay, amplification of reference gene primers was used to estimate how many nucleated cells each sample contained. Sequence reads were collapsed and filtered to measure the absolute abundance of every unique TCRbeta CDR3 rearrangement. For each sample, productive Simpson clonality was calculated as the square root of Simpson's diversity index across productive rearrangements. TCRdb limited this immuneACCESS table to in-frame rearrangements with V and J called. A share of clones is missing; checked studies link under half to unresolved V genes, and the rest is unexplained. That table is the source of V, J and clone size, and D and trimming were worked out from the DNA. The sample profile shows over 90,000 clones; 80% to 90% of them were found once. 1.5% to 2% of the sample rests with the top ten.

The collaborating institutions used their own protocols to collect whole blood in K2EDTA tubes. For TCRbeta analysis, collaborators shipped samples as frozen whole blood, isolated PBMCs, or DNA extracted from either of those sample types. In regard to this clone: The antigen it binds to is not known. No much larger clone is present one base from it, and per-base qualities are unavailable.

The clonotype comes from a man older than 75 with acute or convalescent COVID-19. Sequencing used peripheral blood. The chain couples TRBV30 to TRBJ1-5, with an unclear D gene assignment. The CDR3 reads CAWTRGVNQPQHF. The nucleotide sequence reads as follows: TGTGCCTGGACCCGGGGAGTCAATCAGCCCCAGCATTTT.